What follows are 17 T cell receptor beta chains derived from one specimen sequenced in a study of CD8 T cells in Susac syndrome. A quantity of roughly 0.5 to 1 ug RNA underwent reverse transcription using random hexamers. TCRdb re-called the immunoSEQ multiplex PCR reads through MiXCR, storing one row per CDR3 protein. The profile shows 150,000 to 250,000 distinct CDR3 sequences, roughly 96% of them singletons. The sample taken for sequencing was CD4+ T cells from PBMCs. The receptor source for this set is a human donor with multiple sclerosis.

V and J are TRBV2 and TRBJ2-1; 14 bases are a match to TRBD2. J gave up 6 bases and V 5 bases, and 3 bases lay outside the gene matches. The CDR3 has 15 amino acids. Looked up from germline, CDR1 is SNHLY and CDR2 is FYNNEI. The chain's CDR3 is CASSRTSGGINEQFF. In DNA, the CDR3 is TGTGCCAGCAGTCGGACTAGCGGGGGGATCAATGAGCAGTTCTTC.

The chain links TRBV20-1 to TRBJ1-5; D might be TRBD1 (5 bases). CDR1 is DFQATT, CDR2 SNEGSKA, per germline (reference sequence). This CDR3 region has 14 residues. The V gene lost 6 bases and the J gene lost 3 bases, with 15 bases spanning the gap. CDR3 in DNA: TGCAGTGCAATCTCAGGGACCCACAATCAGCCCCAGCATTTT. Protein product: CSAISGTHNQPQHF.

The CDR3 DNA reads as TGTGCCAGCAGCTTGGACCGGGACCAGAATGAGCAGTTCTTC. This encodes CASSLDRDQNEQFF. This rearrangement joins TRBV5-4 to TRBJ2-1; possibly TRBD1 or TRBD2 for D (5 bases each). Germline CDR1 SGHNT, CDR2 YYREEE (reference sequence). The CDR3 extends over 14 amino acids. Trimming pared 0 bases from V and 7 bases from J, leaving 11 bases between.

The chain uses TRBV5-1 and TRBJ2-1; D is undetermined. This CDR3 contains 13 residues. Germline-derived CDR1 and CDR2 are SGHRS and YFSETQ. V lost 4 bases to trimming and J lost 6 bases, with 11 bases between them. CDR3 sequence: CASSPLTGNEQFF. The CDR3 DNA sequence: TGCGCCAGCAGCCCGTTGACTGGCAATGAGCAGTTCTTC.

The chain links TRBV3-1 to TRBJ2-7, with 10 bases matching TRBD2. CDR1 LGHDT and CDR2 YNNKEL come from the germline V gene (reference sequence). This CDR3 region has 16 residues. Unmatched junction bases numbered 8, after V lost 0 bases and J lost 6 bases. The CDR3 DNA follows: TGTGCCAGCAGCCAAGATACGAGCGGGAGGGCCAGCGAGCAGTACTTC. Translation gives CASSQDTSGRASEQYF.

The chain is built from TRBV4-1 and TRBJ2-1; weak D call: TRBD1 (7 bases). The CDR3 sequence is 17 residues long. CDR1 and CDR2 from the germline V gene are MGHRA and YSYEKL. The V gene lost 3 bases and the J gene lost 4 bases, with 19 bases spanning the gap. CDR3 in DNA: TGCGCCAGCAGCCACAGTTCAGGGGGAGGAATGTACAATGAGCAGTTCTTC. Translation gives CASSHSSGGGMYNEQFF.

This clonotype was recorded once. The chain is built from TRBV3-1 and TRBJ2-7; the match to TRBD2 covers 13 bases. This CDR3 is built from 13 residues. Germline V gene lookup returns CDR1 LGHDT and CDR2 YNNKEL (reference sequence). J was trimmed by 7 bases and V by 5 bases; bases with no gene match: 2. The CDR3 DNA reads TGTGCCAGCAGCGTGACTAGCGGGAGGGAGCAGTACTTC. Its protein is CASSVTSGREQYF.

The rearrangement joins TRBV20-1 to TRBJ2-5; D gene unclear. Germline V lookup: CDR1 DFQATT, CDR2 SNEGSKA (reference sequence). Trimming took off 6 bases at V and 5 bases at J, with 16 bases between the two ends. This CDR3 region has 13 residues. CDR3 in DNA: TGCAGTGCCAATACTCCTGGGTTGGAGACCCAGTACTTC. Protein: CSANTPGLETQYF.

V is TRBV4-1 and J is TRBJ2-7, with TRBD1 matching over 7 bases. The CDR3 totals 16 residues. Germline CDR1 and CDR2: MGHRA and YSYEKL. Trimming at V came to 2 bases and at J to 3 bases, leaving 10 bases not matched to a gene. The CDR3: CASSQTPTGTVYEQYF. As DNA, the CDR3 is TGCGCCAGCAGCCAAACCCCCACCGGGACAGTCTACGAGCAGTACTTC.

This clonotype has a single count. This chain connects TRBV9 to TRBJ2-7, with D tentatively TRBD1 (6 bases). The germline CDR1 and CDR2 sequences are SGDLS and YYNGEE. Trimming cost V 4 bases and J 6 bases, with 17 bases left between them. This CDR3 has 14 amino acids. The CDR3 protein is CASSTRQENGEQYF. The CDR3 nucleotides are TGTGCCAGCAGCACTCGACAGGAAAATGGCGAGCAGTACTTC.

The chain combines TRBV3-1 with TRBJ1-1; tentatively, D is TRBD1 (6 bases). V was shortened by 3 bases and J by 6 bases, with 11 bases between the two germline ends. The CDR3 is 13 residues long. Germline V gene lookup returns CDR1 LGHDT and CDR2 YNNKEL (reference sequence). CDR3 nucleotides: TGTGCCAGCAGCCAGGACAGTGCCCCTGAAGCTTTCTTT. Its translation: CASSQDSAPEAFF.

This CDR3 reads CASSLGRGSGANVLTF. The DNA of the CDR3 is TGCGCCAGCAGCTTGGGCAGGGGATCTGGGGCCAACGTCCTGACTTTC. The chain couples TRBV5-1 to TRBJ2-6; D possibly corresponds to TRBD1 (6 bases). Germline-derived CDR1 and CDR2 are SGHRS and YFSETQ. V dropped 0 bases and J dropped 1 base, with 8 bases sitting between them. This CDR3 contains 16 residues.

In nucleotides, the CDR3 is TGTGCCAGCTCACCACAAGGGGGGCCCTACGAGCAGTACTTC. This encodes CASSPQGGPYEQYF. The V gene is TRBV18, the J gene TRBJ2-7; D tentatively fits TRBD1 or TRBD2 (6 bases each). Germline CDR1 KGHSH, CDR2 LQKENI. The CDR3 contains 14 residues. Trimming shortened V by 1 base and J by 2 bases, and 9 bases separated the two germline ends.

The chain recombines TRBV30 with TRBJ1-2; possibly TRBD1 for D (5 bases). The CDR3 extends over 13 amino acids. Trimming shortened V by 7 bases and J by 5 bases, and 17 bases separated the two germline ends. CDR1 and CDR2 from the germline V gene are GTSNPN and SVGIG (reference sequence). The CDR3 DNA follows: TGTGCCTCCCTATGGGGGTCGGTTTATGGCTACACCTTC. It translates to CASLWGSVYGYTF.

The chain combines TRBV28 with TRBJ1-1; TRBD1 might be the D (5 bases). The V end lost 6 bases, the J end lost 4 bases, and 12 bases lay between the germline ends. The CDR3 is 13 residues long. Germline CDR1 MDHEN, CDR2 SYDVKM. The CDR3 DNA sequence: TGTGCCAGCAGCCGGGACGGCACCACTGAAGCTTTCTTT. It specifies CASSRDGTTEAFF.

The chain uses TRBV29-1 and TRBJ2-5; D is uncertain. Germline V gene lookup returns CDR1 SQVTM and CDR2 ANQGSEA. The CDR3 totals 11 residues. The V gene lost 7 bases and the J gene lost 5 bases, with 11 bases spanning the gap. The CDR3 region is CSAVIGETQYF. DNA for the CDR3: TGCAGCGCTGTGATAGGGGAGACCCAGTACTTC.

The genes are TRBV5-1 and TRBJ2-6, with unresolved D. Trimming removed 6 bases from V and 0 bases from J, with 7 bases in between. This CDR3 has 14 amino acids. Germline CDR1 SGHRS, CDR2 YFSETQ. The CDR3 reads CASNSLSGANVLTF. The CDR3 region has the DNA TGCGCCAGCAACTCTCTCTCTGGGGCCAACGTCCTGACTTTC.